This T cell receptor beta chain was observed in a study of blood T cell repertoires in COVID-19. Recovered Cohort 3 donors showed two negative PCRs, clearance, or symptom resolution. Sequencing used immunoSEQ multiplex PCR; TCRdb keeps in-frame clones, though not all of them. The sample yields fewer than 250,000 clones, roughly 80% seen once. The V and J ends lost 4 bases and 2 bases respectively, with 11 bases between them. Germline V gene lookup returns CDR1 LNHDA and CDR2 SQIVND (reference sequence). The CDR3 runs to 14 residues. The V call is TRBV19, the J call TRBJ1-2; D possibly corresponds to TRBD1 (5 bases). The TCR was taken from a woman in her thirties who had recovered from COVID-19. Source material: PBMCs or T cells enriched from blood (not recorded which). In nucleotides, the CDR3 is TGTGCCAGTAGTAGGGCCAGGACAAACTATGGCTACACCTTC. Protein sequence: CASSRARTNYGYTF.